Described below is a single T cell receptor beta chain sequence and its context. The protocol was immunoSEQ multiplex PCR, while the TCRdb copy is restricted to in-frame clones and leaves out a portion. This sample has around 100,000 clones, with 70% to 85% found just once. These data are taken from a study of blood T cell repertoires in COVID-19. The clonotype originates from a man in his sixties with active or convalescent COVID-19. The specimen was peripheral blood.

The CDR3 bases are TGTGCCAGCAGTTTAGGGGGCAGAGCGTATGGCTACACCTTC. This translates into CASSLGGRAYGYTF. This rearrangement joins TRBV28 to TRBJ1-2; maybe TRBD1 (6 bases). Germline V gene lookup returns CDR1 MDHEN and CDR2 SYDVKM. The CDR3 sequence is 14 residues long. V dropped 2 bases and J dropped 5 bases, with 12 bases sitting between them.